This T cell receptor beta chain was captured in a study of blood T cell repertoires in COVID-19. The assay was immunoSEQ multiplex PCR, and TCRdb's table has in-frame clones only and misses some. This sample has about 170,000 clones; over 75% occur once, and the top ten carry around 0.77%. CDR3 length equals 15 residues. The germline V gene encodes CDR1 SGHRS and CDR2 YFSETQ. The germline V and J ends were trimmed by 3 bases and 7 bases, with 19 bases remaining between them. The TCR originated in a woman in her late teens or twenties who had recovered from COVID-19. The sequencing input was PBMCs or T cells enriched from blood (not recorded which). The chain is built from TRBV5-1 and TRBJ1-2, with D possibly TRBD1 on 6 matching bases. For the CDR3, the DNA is TGCGCCAGCAGCTCGAGGGGAGGGGGGAGCGGTGGCTACACCTTC. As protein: CASSSRGGGSGGYTF.